Described below is a single TCR beta chain sequence and its context. This clone's antigen is unknown. No clone much larger than this one lies a single base away; base qualities are absent. V is reduced by 7 bases and J by 5 bases, leaving a spacing of 14 bases between them. The CDR3 contains 13 residues, cysteine and phenylalanine counted. Kept here is only the CDR3 DNA, which spans 39 bases and is read in frame from base 1. CDR1 and CDR2 are drawn from the germline V gene: MNHNS, SASEGT. This specimen belongs to a study of cytomegalovirus exposure and HLA in healthy donors (dated by TCRdb to the late 2010s). For context, the study as a whole: According to an earlier analysis of a few hundred of the donors, about 180 million T cells yielded 117 million unique TCR beta sequences and 276 Gb of sequence data. About 280 gigabases of sequencing data and 75 million to 85 million unique TCR sequences made up an early release that covered several hundred HLA-typed donors. Among the roughly 370 genotyped donors, around 81% belonged to the genetic ancestry cluster associated with self-reported Caucasian donors. The aim of the study was to test whether cataloging public T cell receptors could identify signatures of past pathogen exposure. Using immunosequencing, the study profiled T cell repertoires from 500 to 800 subjects and related those repertoires to cytomegalovirus serostatus. In addition to the first cohort of 666 subjects, a separate validation cohort of around 110 different subjects was used. To predict cytomegalovirus infection status, the study combined high-throughput TCR immunosequencing, statistical association of individual TCRs with disease status, and machine learning. A later analysis re-examined previously published TCR beta repertoires from roughly 650 donors and added high-resolution HLA genotyping to investigate patterns of TCR occurrence. Rather than using new phenotypic data, the later analysis identified candidate immune exposures from TCR beta sequences and from how often those sequences occurred across donors. To decide whether each TCR beta V gene segment behaved as functional or pseudogenic, an earlier analysis of approximately 620 of the donors relied on high-throughput TCR beta sequencing. Donor age, sex, ethnicity and CMV serostatus were compiled together with the repertoire data. Genome-wide SNP genotypes for about 55% of the 666 donors were used in a later genetic analysis, which treated that subset as a discovery cohort. Every discovery cohort repertoire had been produced on one sequencing platform. HLA typing included class I and class II loci at four-digit resolution. The number of donors typed differed by locus, with roughly 620-640 for A, B, C, DRB1 and DQB1, 522 for DQA1, 600 to 610 for DPA1, and 472 for DPB1. Roughly 5 DR-DQ haplotypes were handled as single units for association and clustering, since linkage in the cohort was strong. Among around 400 genotyped donors of the cohort, an average of approximately 230,000 unique TCR beta nucleotide sequences were sequenced per donor, about a sixth of them non-productive.

General conclusions and limits of the study: A later analysis found that HLA-associated TCR beta chains were more clonally expanded and had lower generation probabilities than equally common non-associated chains. According to the authors, the approach could potentially be generalized to other disease states and immunological phenotypes. An association between a missense DCLRE1C variant and V-gene and J-gene trimming of TCR beta chains was found in a later genetic analysis and replicated in an independent cohort. Some IMGT-functional V segments, including TRBV6-2 and TRBV6-3, could not be distinguished by the 87-base-pair reads and were therefore excluded. The cohort was sequenced for TCR beta chains only, and without alpha or paired-chain data the features that could be detected were limited. Linkage disequilibrium might explain the correlated functional status among segregating V segments, but an unknown experimental factor could not be excluded. According to a later analysis, most CMV-associated TCR beta chains appeared to be HLA-restricted, and the HLA associations seemed to be driven largely by CMV exposure. Broadly in line with IMGT annotations, most TCR beta V segments showed up in productive rearrangements about 87% or about 30% of the time in an earlier analysis of 450 to 600 of the donors. When HLA alleles, especially DR and DQ, strongly co-occurred, TCR associations were difficult to assign to individual alleles. Most TCR sequences were seen in very few donors, while some public TCRs were found in many individuals. Because some donors lacked HLA typing at each locus, the association tests relied only on the typed subset. A further reported finding was that TCR beta sequences accurately predicted the HLA-A and HLA-B alleles for most subjects in the first cohort. A cluster of highly shared sequence variants was judged likely to represent a technical artifact of the sequencing pipeline. Cytomegalovirus status was reported to be diagnosed by the classifier with high specificity and sensitivity in both the original and validation cohorts. Specific HLA alleles were associated with 15,000 to 20,000 TCR beta sequences at a false discovery rate of 0.05 in a later analysis. Compared with the 666-donor mean, donors in an Asian-associated ancestry cluster had fewer N-insertions in productive TCRs, according to a later genetic analysis. Roughly uniform sequencing depth across donors was assumed in presence/absence analyses, although this assumption may not hold. In a later analysis, several top co-occurrence clusters were reported to appear linked to parvovirus B19, influenza, CMV and Epstein-Barr virus. Because counts were too low, around 18 rarely observed V segments, including chromosome 9 orphons, were left out of the earlier analysis of over 550 of the donors. In a later analysis, TCR association rates were found to vary across HLA loci, with the most associated TCRs seen for DRB1 alleles and the fewest for HLA-C alleles. In the study, some 160 TCR beta chains were listed as associated with cytomegalovirus. For the cohort, immune exposure information was limited to CMV serostatus. Three of the identified cytomegalovirus-associated TCR beta chains were confirmed in vitro to be specific for cytomegalovirus antigens.

Libraries came from the immunoSEQ multiplex PCR assay. A mixture of 60 forward primers for TCR Vbeta segments and 13 reverse primers for TCR Jbeta segments was used in the multiplex PCR. Amplification of the CDR3 region of rearranged TCR beta genes was performed with a multiplex PCR assay on genomic DNA. Amplified TCR beta libraries were sequenced as 87-base-pair reads on the Illumina HiSeq System. From the authors' description of their analysis: A later analysis tallied around 80 million unique TCR beta chains across the 666 repertoires, and about 10 million of those chains were shared by two or more donors. Raw reads were error-corrected and collapsed into unique sequences by a nearest-neighbor algorithm in which closely related sequences were merged to remove PCR and sequencing errors. To assign V, D and J gene segments, CDR3 sequences were aligned to IMGT reference sequences. For a sequence to be retained, at least a six-nucleotide match to both a V gene segment and a J gene segment was required. A rearrangement counted as productive if the CDR3 had no stop codons and remained in frame with V and J, and every other rearrangement counted as non-productive. CDR3 was defined by IMGT convention, running from the second conserved V-encoded cysteine to the conserved J-encoded phenylalanine. The earlier analysis of roughly 590 of the donors excluded any sequence lacking an unambiguous match to a single V gene segment. An earlier analysis of about 590 of the donors classified V segments as functional when productive rearrangements were above 56.7% and as segregating when the standard deviation between donors was above 5%. A statistical classification framework was developed to diagnose cytomegalovirus status using the catalog of TCR beta chain sequences. V and J gene assignment, in a later analysis, came from comparing TCR nucleotide sequences with IMGT/GENE-DB human TR gene sequences. The TCRdist pipeline was used in a later analysis to assign CDR3 sequences and most-parsimonious VDJ recombination scenarios. A later analysis defined each TCR beta chain by its CDR3 amino acid sequence plus V-gene family, and excluded reads lacking a unique V-gene family. To address suspected cross-contamination and a sequencing artifact, a later analysis removed some 620 highly shared, low-generation-probability nucleotide sequences. A later analysis calculated a clonal expansion index for each public chain from normalized within-repertoire ranks of inferred template counts. In a later analysis, generation probabilities were computed with a VDJ recombination model fitted to out-of-frame rearrangements, and the resulting probabilities were checked against IGoR. Hypergeometric tests were used in a later analysis to score TCR-TCR, TCR-HLA and TCR-CMV co-occurrence, with a repertoire-size bias correction applied to the TCR pairs. In a later analysis, false discovery rates were estimated by permuting HLA or CMV assignments 20 times. In a later analysis, co-occurring TCRs were grouped with DBSCAN, and TCRdist sequence similarity was added when clustering was performed within HLA-allele-positive subsets. Repertoires with fewer than 30,000 or more than 120,000 public chains were left out of co-occurrence clustering, as were a handful of repertoires with anomalous nucleotide sharing. Entries here come from immuneACCESS through TCRdb and include only in-frame sequences with V and J called. Some clones fail to appear in such tables; in the studies checked, an unresolved V gene covers under half of the shortfall, and the cause of the remainder is unknown. That table furnishes V, J and clone size, whereas the DNA furnished D and trimming. For this sample the table gives approximately 100,000 clones, of which around 85% were detected only once. 6.5% to 9% of the sample comes from the top ten.

The cohort comprised some 730 healthy bone marrow donors. At the time of sampling, every cohort member was nominally healthy, though immune exposures that went unrecorded were likely present. The donor tested CMV seropositive and was one of the 289 seropositive cohort members. Every donor gave a peripheral blood sample, and the peripheral blood mononuclear cells from that sample were used for TCR beta sequencing. Genomic DNA was extracted from the blood cell samples with the Qiagen DNeasy Blood Extraction Kit. The specimen sequenced was PBMCs. The chain links TRBV6-1 with TRBJ1-2, with a tentative D gene TRBD1 over 6 matching bases. The TCR was taken from a man aged 35 to 55 in good health and CMV-seropositive. The CDR3 loop reads CASTPTGTYGYTF. The DNA sequence follows: TGTGCCAGCACTCCGACAGGTACTTATGGCTACACCTTC.